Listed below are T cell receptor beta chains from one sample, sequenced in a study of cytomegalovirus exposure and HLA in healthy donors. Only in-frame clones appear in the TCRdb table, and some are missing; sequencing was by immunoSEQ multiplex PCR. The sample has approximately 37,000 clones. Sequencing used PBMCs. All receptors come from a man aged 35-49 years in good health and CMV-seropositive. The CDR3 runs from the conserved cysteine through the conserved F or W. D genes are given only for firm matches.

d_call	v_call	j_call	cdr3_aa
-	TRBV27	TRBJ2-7	CASSLKSYTPLLEQYF
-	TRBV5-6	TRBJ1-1	CASRPQVLNTEAFF
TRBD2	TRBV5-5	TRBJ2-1	CASSLVELAPYNEQFF
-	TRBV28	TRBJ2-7	CASSLGGRSGVEQYF
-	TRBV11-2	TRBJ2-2	CASSPTSNTGELFF
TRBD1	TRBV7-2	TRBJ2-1	CASSSGTGPEKQFF
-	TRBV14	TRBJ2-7	CASSQGIGTEQYF
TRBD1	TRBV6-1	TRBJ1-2	CASSPKDRNYGYTF
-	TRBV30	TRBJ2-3	CAWKTQGADTQYF
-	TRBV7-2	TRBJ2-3	CASSLGVGLNTDTQYF
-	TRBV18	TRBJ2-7	CASSPPTGEQYF
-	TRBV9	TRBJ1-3	CASSLADFSGNTIYF
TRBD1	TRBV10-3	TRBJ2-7	CAIRATGTAYEQYF
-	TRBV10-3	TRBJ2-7	CAISVRPDSSYEQYF
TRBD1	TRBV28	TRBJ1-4	CASSHGQGGEKLFF
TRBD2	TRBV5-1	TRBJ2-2	CASSFSGTGTGELFF
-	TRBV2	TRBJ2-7	CASSESLAGWYEQYF
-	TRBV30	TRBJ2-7	CAWAGVYAVQYF
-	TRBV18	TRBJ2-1	CASSPNGQFQDEQFF
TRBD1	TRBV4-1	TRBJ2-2	CASSRGIQGATNTGELFF
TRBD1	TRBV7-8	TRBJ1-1	CASSLQGVNTEAFF
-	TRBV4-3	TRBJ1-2	CASSQDRTANYGYTF
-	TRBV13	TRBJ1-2	CASSLDRNYGYTF
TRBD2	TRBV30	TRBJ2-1	CAYGLAGGRGNEQFF
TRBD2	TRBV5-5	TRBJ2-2	CASSAGLAGGLAGELFF
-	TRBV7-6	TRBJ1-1	CASSTGGTEAFF
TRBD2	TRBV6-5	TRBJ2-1	CASRRESPNEQFF
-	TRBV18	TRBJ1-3	CASSPPGPAGNTIYF
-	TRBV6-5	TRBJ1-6	CASTLGGNSPLHF
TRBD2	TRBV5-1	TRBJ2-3	CASSLMAGGTDTQYF
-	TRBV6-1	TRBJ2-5	CASPPGDAIRETQYF
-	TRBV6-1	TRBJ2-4	CASSEYPSRNIQYF
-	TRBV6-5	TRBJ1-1	CASSYSSDAGTEAFF
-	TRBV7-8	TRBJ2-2	CASSLVGSLAAGELFF
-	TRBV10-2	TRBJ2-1	CASSGRDRSYNEQFF
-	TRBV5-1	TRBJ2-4	CASSPPVGGQENIQYF
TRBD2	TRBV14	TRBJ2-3	CASSARLAVLGDTQYF
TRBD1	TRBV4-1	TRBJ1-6	CASSQGDRWAAPLHF
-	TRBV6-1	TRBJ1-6	CASSEEGGAVPLHF
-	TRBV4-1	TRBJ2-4	CASSQDSRGGLAKNIQYF
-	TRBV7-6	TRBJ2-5	CASSPAQEIWETQYF
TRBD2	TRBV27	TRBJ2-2	CASSLQILAGGTGELFF
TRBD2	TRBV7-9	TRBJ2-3	CASSLRGGSGSSTDTQYF
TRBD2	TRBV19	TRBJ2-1	CASSILSGMGNEQFF
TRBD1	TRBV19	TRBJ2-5	CASSPGQAKYF
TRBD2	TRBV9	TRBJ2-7	CASSVGLAGPYEQYF
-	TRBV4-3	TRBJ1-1	CASSPWTVNTEAFF
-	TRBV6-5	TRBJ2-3	CASSNGDTQYF
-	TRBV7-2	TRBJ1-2	CASSLTPRQSYNYGYTF
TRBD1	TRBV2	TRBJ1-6	CASANARGDSPLHF
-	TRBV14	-	CASSQQTGNEQYF
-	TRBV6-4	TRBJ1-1	CASSESLERAEAFF
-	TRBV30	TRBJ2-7	CAWRWSQGGGEQYF
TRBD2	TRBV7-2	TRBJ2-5	CASSTTGTSYQETQYF
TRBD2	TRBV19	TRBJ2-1	CASSVSAGGPLSEQFF
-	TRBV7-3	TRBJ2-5	CASSRWAGETQYF